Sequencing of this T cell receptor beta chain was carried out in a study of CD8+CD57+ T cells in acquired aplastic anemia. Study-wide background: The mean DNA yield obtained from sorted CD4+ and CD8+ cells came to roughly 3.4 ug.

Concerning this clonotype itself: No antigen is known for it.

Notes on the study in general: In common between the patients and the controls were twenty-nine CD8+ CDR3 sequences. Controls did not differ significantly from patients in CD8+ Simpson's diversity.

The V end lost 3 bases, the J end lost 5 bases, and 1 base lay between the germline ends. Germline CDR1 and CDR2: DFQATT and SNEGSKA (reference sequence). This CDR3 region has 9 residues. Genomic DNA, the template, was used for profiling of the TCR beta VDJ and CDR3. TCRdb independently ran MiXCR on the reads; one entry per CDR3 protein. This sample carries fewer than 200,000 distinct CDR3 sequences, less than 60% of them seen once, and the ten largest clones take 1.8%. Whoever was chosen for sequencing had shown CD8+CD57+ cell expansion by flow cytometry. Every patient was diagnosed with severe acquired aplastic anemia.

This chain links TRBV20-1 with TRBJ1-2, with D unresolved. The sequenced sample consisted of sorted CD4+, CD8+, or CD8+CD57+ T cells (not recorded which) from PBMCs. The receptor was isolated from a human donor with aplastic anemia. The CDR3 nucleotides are TGCAGTGCTAGTTATGGCTACACCTTC. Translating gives CSASYGYTF.